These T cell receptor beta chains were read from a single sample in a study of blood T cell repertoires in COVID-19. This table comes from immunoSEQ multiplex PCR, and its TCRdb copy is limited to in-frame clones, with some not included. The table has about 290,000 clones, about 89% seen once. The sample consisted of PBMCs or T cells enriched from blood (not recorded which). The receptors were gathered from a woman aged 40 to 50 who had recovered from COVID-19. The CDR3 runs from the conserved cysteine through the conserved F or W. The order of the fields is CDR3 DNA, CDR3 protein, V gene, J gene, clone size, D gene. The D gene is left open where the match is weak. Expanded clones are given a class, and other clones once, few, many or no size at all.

CDR3nt: TGTGCCAGCAGCCGAGACAGAGTGAACACTGAAGCTTTCTTT
CDR3aa: CASSRDRVNTEAFF
v_gene: TRBV11-2
j_gene: TRBJ1-1
abundance: .
d_gene: .

CDR3nt: TGTGCCAGCAGCGCTAGCCGGACTAGCGCCCCAGGGGAAAGGGAGCTGTTTTTT
CDR3aa: CASSASRTSAPGERELFF
v_gene: TRBV9
j_gene: TRBJ2-2
abundance: .
d_gene: TRBD2

CDR3nt: TGTGCCAGCAGCCTAGGGACTTTCTACAATGAGCAGTTCTTC
CDR3aa: CASSLGTFYNEQFF
v_gene: TRBV7-3
j_gene: TRBJ2-1
abundance: .
d_gene: .

CDR3nt: TGTGCCAGCAGCTTAAACAGGGGGCAGGAGACCCAGTACTTC
CDR3aa: CASSLNRGQETQYF
v_gene: TRBV7-2
j_gene: TRBJ2-5
abundance: .
d_gene: TRBD1

CDR3nt: TGTGCCAGCACCAAGCGGAGGGGAGATAACTATGGCTACACCTTC
CDR3aa: CASTKRRGDNYGYTF
v_gene: TRBV7-9
j_gene: TRBJ1-2
abundance: .
d_gene: .

CDR3nt: TGCGCCAGCAGCTTGGGGCAGGGTGGCCAGCCCCAGCATTTT
CDR3aa: CASSLGQGGQPQHF
v_gene: TRBV5-1
j_gene: TRBJ1-5
abundance: .
d_gene: .

CDR3nt: TGTGCCAGCTCACGAATAGACAGGACCGGGGAGCTGTTTTTT
CDR3aa: CASSRIDRTGELFF
v_gene: TRBV18
j_gene: TRBJ2-2
abundance: .
d_gene: .

CDR3nt: TGTGCCAGTAGTATAGGGCAGGATGGGTCTTCACCCCTCCACTTT
CDR3aa: CASSIGQDGSSPLHF
v_gene: TRBV19
j_gene: TRBJ1-6
abundance: .
d_gene: .

CDR3nt: TGTGCCAGTAGTATAGGCCAGGGGCGGAGCAATCAGCCCCAGCATTTT
CDR3aa: CASSIGQGRSNQPQHF
v_gene: TRBV19
j_gene: TRBJ1-5
abundance: .
d_gene: .

CDR3nt: TGTGCCAGCAGTGAAATGGCGGGCAGGGGTAGTGAAAAACTGTTTTTT
CDR3aa: CASSEMAGRGSEKLFF
v_gene: TRBV25-1
j_gene: TRBJ1-4
abundance: .
d_gene: .

CDR3nt: TGTGCCAGCAGCCTGTCAGGGCGGGCTTTCTTT
CDR3aa: CASSLSGRAFF
v_gene: TRBV11-2
j_gene: TRBJ1-1
abundance: .
d_gene: .

CDR3nt: TGTGCCAGCTCATCAGGAATTAATAGCAATCAGCCCCAGCATTTT
CDR3aa: CASSSGINSNQPQHF
v_gene: TRBV18
j_gene: TRBJ1-5
abundance: .
d_gene: .

CDR3nt: TGCGCCAGCAGAAGACAGCCGACCCAGAACACTGAAGCTTTCTTT
CDR3aa: CASRRQPTQNTEAFF
v_gene: TRBV5-1
j_gene: TRBJ1-1
abundance: .
d_gene: .

CDR3nt: TGTGCCAGTGCACTGACTAGCCACAACCCAAACAATGAGCAGTTCTTC
CDR3aa: CASALTSHNPNNEQFF
v_gene: TRBV19
j_gene: TRBJ2-1
abundance: .
d_gene: TRBD2

CDR3nt: TGTGCCAGCAGGACCCCTGGCGGGAGCTACAATGAGCAGTTCTTC
CDR3aa: CASRTPGGSYNEQFF
v_gene: TRBV27
j_gene: TRBJ2-1
abundance: .
d_gene: TRBD2

CDR3nt: TGTGCCAGCAGACCGGACAGGGGCGTCTATGGCTACACCTTC
CDR3aa: CASRPDRGVYGYTF
v_gene: TRBV6-5
j_gene: TRBJ1-2
abundance: .
d_gene: TRBD1

CDR3nt: TGTGCCAGCTCGCAATTCGACAGAATGAACACTGAAGCTTTCTTT
CDR3aa: CASSQFDRMNTEAFF
v_gene: TRBV18
j_gene: TRBJ1-1
abundance: .
d_gene: .

CDR3nt: TGTGCCAGCAGTGGCGGGGACAGGGGAGGTGAAAAACTGTTTTTT
CDR3aa: CASSGGDRGGEKLFF
v_gene: TRBV28
j_gene: TRBJ1-4
abundance: .
d_gene: TRBD1

CDR3nt: TGCGCCAGCAGCTTGGTTCTCCGAGACAATGAGCAGTTCTTC
CDR3aa: CASSLVLRDNEQFF
v_gene: TRBV5-1
j_gene: TRBJ2-1
abundance: .
d_gene: .

CDR3nt: TGTGCCAGCTCACCACCACTCAGGCCTAACTATGGCTACACCTTC
CDR3aa: CASSPPLRPNYGYTF
v_gene: TRBV18
j_gene: TRBJ1-2
abundance: .
d_gene: .

CDR3nt: TGTGCCAGCAGCCAAGCCCAGGGCACTGAAGCTTTCTTT
CDR3aa: CASSQAQGTEAFF
v_gene: TRBV25-1
j_gene: TRBJ1-1
abundance: .
d_gene: .

CDR3nt: TGTGCCAGCAGTCCAACAATGGACAGGATAAGAGCTTTCTTT
CDR3aa: CASSPTMDRIRAFF
v_gene: TRBV6-2/TRBV6-3
j_gene: TRBJ1-1
abundance: .
d_gene: TRBD1

CDR3nt: TGTGCCAGCTCACGCATGACAGGGGCAATCTATGGCTACACCTTC
CDR3aa: CASSRMTGAIYGYTF
v_gene: TRBV18
j_gene: TRBJ1-2
abundance: .
d_gene: TRBD1

CDR3nt: TGTGCCAGCAGCTTGGGACAGGCCGGGCCCCAGCATTTT
CDR3aa: CASSLGQAGPQHF
v_gene: TRBV7-9
j_gene: TRBJ1-5
abundance: .
d_gene: TRBD1

CDR3nt: TGTGCCAGCAGTGAACTAGAAGAGACCCAGTACTTC
CDR3aa: CASSELEETQYF
v_gene: TRBV2
j_gene: TRBJ2-5
abundance: few
d_gene: .

CDR3nt: TGTGCCAGCAGCCAGGGTACTGGAAACACCATATATTTT
CDR3aa: CASSQGTGNTIYF
v_gene: TRBV2
j_gene: TRBJ1-3
abundance: .
d_gene: .

CDR3nt: TGTGCCAGCAGCCAGGGACATCCCGAGGGTCTGTATTTT
CDR3aa: CASSQGHPEGLYF
v_gene: TRBV3-1/TRBV3-2
j_gene: TRBJ2-3
abundance: .
d_gene: .

CDR3nt: TGTGCCACAGGGAGGTCCTCAGCAAAGGCGACTGAAGCTTTCTTT
CDR3aa: CATGRSSAKATEAFF
v_gene: TRBV15
j_gene: TRBJ1-1
abundance: .
d_gene: .

CDR3nt: TGTGCCAGCAGCCGCTCCGGGGGTATGGAGTACACTGAAGCTTTCTTT
CDR3aa: CASSRSGGMEYTEAFF
v_gene: TRBV5-4
j_gene: TRBJ1-1
abundance: .
d_gene: .

CDR3nt: TGTGCCAGCAGTGAACAGGGTAACTATGGCTACACCTTC
CDR3aa: CASSEQGNYGYTF
v_gene: TRBV6-1
j_gene: TRBJ1-2
abundance: few
d_gene: .

CDR3nt: TGTGCCAGCAGCTTGGTGTTCAGTACTGAAGCTTTCTTT
CDR3aa: CASSLVFSTEAFF
v_gene: TRBV5-4
j_gene: TRBJ1-1
abundance: .
d_gene: .

CDR3nt: TGTGCCAGCTCTCCGGGGGTTGGCCCAGATACGCAGTATTTT
CDR3aa: CASSPGVGPDTQYF
v_gene: TRBV2
j_gene: TRBJ2-3
abundance: .
d_gene: .

CDR3nt: TGCAGTGCTAGTCTCAGGGCTGGGGAGCTGTTTTTT
CDR3aa: CSASLRAGELFF
v_gene: TRBV20-1
j_gene: TRBJ2-2
abundance: .
d_gene: .

CDR3nt: TGTGCCAGCAAATTGCAGGGGGAGCAGCCCCAGCATTTT
CDR3aa: CASKLQGEQPQHF
v_gene: TRBV2
j_gene: TRBJ1-5
abundance: .
d_gene: TRBD1

CDR3nt: TGTGCCAGCAGGGGTCGGGGACAGGGGGAGTGGAGCTATGGCTACACCTTC
CDR3aa: CASRGRGQGEWSYGYTF
v_gene: TRBV5-4
j_gene: TRBJ1-2
abundance: once
d_gene: TRBD1

CDR3nt: TGTGCCAGCAGCCAAGTGGCAGGATACTACACCTTC
CDR3aa: CASSQVAGYYTF
v_gene: TRBV14
j_gene: TRBJ1-2
abundance: .
d_gene: .

CDR3nt: TGTGCCAGCAGCCCGATGAGCAATGAGCAGTTCTTC
CDR3aa: CASSPMSNEQFF
v_gene: TRBV7-8
j_gene: TRBJ2-1
abundance: once
d_gene: .

CDR3nt: TGTGCCAGCACCTCTTCGACAGGGCGAACTGAAGCTTTCTTT
CDR3aa: CASTSSTGRTEAFF
v_gene: TRBV2
j_gene: TRBJ1-1
abundance: once
d_gene: TRBD1

CDR3nt: TGTGCCAGTAGTATCCCCGGGACAGTCACAGATACGCAGTATTTT
CDR3aa: CASSIPGTVTDTQYF
v_gene: TRBV19
j_gene: TRBJ2-3
abundance: .
d_gene: TRBD1

CDR3nt: TGTGCCAGCAGCTCAAAACTAGCTCAAGCCTACGAGCAGTACTTC
CDR3aa: CASSSKLAQAYEQYF
v_gene: TRBV7-9
j_gene: TRBJ2-7
abundance: .
d_gene: .

CDR3nt: TGTGCCAGCAGCGAGAGACAGGGGGGTCGAGATACGCAGTATTTT
CDR3aa: CASSERQGGRDTQYF
v_gene: TRBV9
j_gene: TRBJ2-3
abundance: .
d_gene: TRBD1

CDR3nt: TGCGCCAGCAGCTTGGGGCAGACTTACAATGAGCAGTTCTTC
CDR3aa: CASSLGQTYNEQFF
v_gene: TRBV5-1
j_gene: TRBJ2-1
abundance: .
d_gene: .

CDR3nt: TGTGCCAGTAGCTGGGGCCGTGCCTTTAGCTCCTACAATGAGCAGTTCTTC
CDR3aa: CASSWGRAFSSYNEQFF
v_gene: TRBV19
j_gene: TRBJ2-1
abundance: .
d_gene: .

CDR3nt: TGTGCCAGCAGCTTAGTGCGGAGCACTGAAGCTTTCTTT
CDR3aa: CASSLVRSTEAFF
v_gene: TRBV11-2
j_gene: TRBJ1-1
abundance: .
d_gene: .

CDR3nt: TGTGCCAGCAGTTACGGGACTAGCACGGGAGAGACCCAGTACTTC
CDR3aa: CASSYGTSTGETQYF
v_gene: TRBV6-6
j_gene: TRBJ2-5
abundance: once
d_gene: TRBD2

CDR3nt: TGTGCCAGCACACGGGACAGGGGGGCGAACACTGAAGCTTTCTTT
CDR3aa: CASTRDRGANTEAFF
v_gene: TRBV11-2
j_gene: TRBJ1-1
abundance: .
d_gene: TRBD1

CDR3nt: TGTGCCAGCAGCTCCCAACCGGGACTCCTAGCCAAAAACATTCAGTACTTC
CDR3aa: CASSSQPGLLAKNIQYF
v_gene: TRBV7-2
j_gene: TRBJ2-4
abundance: .
d_gene: .

CDR3nt: TGTGCCAGCAGCTTACGACAGGGGAACACTGAAGCTTTCTTT
CDR3aa: CASSLRQGNTEAFF
v_gene: TRBV7-3
j_gene: TRBJ1-1
abundance: .
d_gene: TRBD1

CDR3nt: TGTGCCAGCAGCAAAGCGGTCGCAGGGTCTAACTATGGCTACACCTTC
CDR3aa: CASSKAVAGSNYGYTF
v_gene: TRBV7-9
j_gene: TRBJ1-2
abundance: .
d_gene: .

CDR3nt: TGTGCCAGCAGCTCTACGGGGGGCTACAATCAGCCCCAGCATTTT
CDR3aa: CASSSTGGYNQPQHF
v_gene: TRBV7-2
j_gene: TRBJ1-5
abundance: .
d_gene: .

CDR3nt: TGCAGTGCTAGTTTCACGGCGGCCGTAAAAGAGACCCAGTACTTC
CDR3aa: CSASFTAAVKETQYF
v_gene: TRBV20-1
j_gene: TRBJ2-5
abundance: .
d_gene: .

CDR3nt: TGTGCCAGCTCACACCTCCGGGACAGGGGCTCCTACGAGCAGTACTTC
CDR3aa: CASSHLRDRGSYEQYF
v_gene: TRBV18
j_gene: TRBJ2-7
abundance: .
d_gene: TRBD1

CDR3nt: TGTGCCAGCAGCCCTTACAGGGGTCAGAACGACGAGCAGTACTTC
CDR3aa: CASSPYRGQNDEQYF
v_gene: TRBV7-2
j_gene: TRBJ2-7
abundance: .
d_gene: TRBD1

CDR3nt: TGTGCCAGCAGTTCGACAGTCGATCAGCCCCAGCATTTT
CDR3aa: CASSSTVDQPQHF
v_gene: TRBV12-3/TRBV12-4
j_gene: TRBJ1-5
abundance: .
d_gene: .

CDR3nt: TGTGCCAGCAGCTTATTTGGCGGGGACAGGTCCTATGGCTACACCTTC
CDR3aa: CASSLFGGDRSYGYTF
v_gene: TRBV11-1
j_gene: TRBJ1-2
abundance: .
d_gene: TRBD1

CDR3nt: TGTGCCAGCAGGGCTTTGGGACAGGTCTACGAGCAGTACTTC
CDR3aa: CASRALGQVYEQYF
v_gene: TRBV2
j_gene: TRBJ2-7
abundance: .
d_gene: TRBD1

CDR3nt: TGTGCCAGCAGGTCGGACAGGGGGAACACCGGGGAGCTGTTTTTT
CDR3aa: CASRSDRGNTGELFF
v_gene: TRBV6-5
j_gene: TRBJ2-2
abundance: .
d_gene: TRBD1